This T cell receptor beta chain was observed in a study of T cells after somatic rescue of genetic block. The CDR3 is 17 residues long. Germline CDR1 reads SEHNR; CDR2 reads FQNEAQ (reference sequence). V dropped 3 bases and J dropped 0; count of bases not matched to a gene: 8. Sequenced by immunoSEQ multiplex PCR; TCRdb stores in-frame clones only, minus some. The sample consists of under 150,000 clones, just over 90% of them appearing once. The sample comprised peripheral blood mononuclear cells (PBMCs). The V call is TRBV7-9, the J call TRBJ1-3, with 7 bases aligning to TRBD1. This clonotype was sampled from a woman aged 18-35 years. The CDR3 loop is CASSLGGTEVSGNTIYF. The CDR3 DNA sequence: TGTGCCAGCAGCTTGGGTGGGACAGAGGTCTCTGGAAACACCATATATTTT.